This entry lists 22 T cell receptor beta chains sequenced from one sample in a study of T cells in Graves' hyperthyroidism and ophthalmopathy. Researchers took RNA transcripts and amplified the TCR beta CDR3 regions from them. Initially, a first-round RT-PCR of the TCR CDR3 employed the HTBI primer set. TCRdb reprocessed the multiplex PCR reads via MiXCR and lists one record per CDR3 protein. The sample consists of about 700,000 distinct CDR3 sequences, approximately 42% of them appearing once. Sequencing was done on a sample of peripheral blood or thyroid tissue (not recorded which). The receptor set was obtained from an adult man with Graves' disease, either hyperthyroidism or ophthalmopathy (not recorded which).

In this sample, this clonotype turned up many times. The gene calls are TRBV7-2 and TRBJ1-3; D might be TRBD1 (5 bases). CDR3 size: 15 residues. Germline CDR1 is SGHTA and CDR2 is FQGNSA. Trimming pared 5 bases from V and 0 bases from J, leaving 11 bases between. The CDR3 DNA follows: TGTGCCAGCAGCCGCAGGGCCAGCTCTGGAAACACCATATATTTT. It encodes CASSRRASSGNTIYF.

This clonotype was found many times. The chain links TRBV9 to TRBJ1-4; no firm D call. Germline CDR1 is SGDLS and CDR2 is YYNGEE. There are 14 residues in the CDR3. Trimming stripped 0 bases from V and 5 bases from J, with 8 bases between. CDR3 nucleotides: TGTGCCAGCAGCGTAGGTCTGCTGAATGAAAAACTGTTTTTT. It translates to CASSVGLLNEKLFF. Variable domain in full (rest from reference TRBV9 and TRBJ1-4): DSGVTQTPKHLITATGQRVTLRCSPRSGDLSVYWYQQSLDQGLQFLIQYYNGEERAKGNILERFSAQQFPDLHSELNLSSLELGDSALYFCASSVGLLNEKLFFGSGTQLSVL.

The gene calls are TRBV25-1 and TRBJ1-2; perhaps TRBD1 as D (6 bases). The CDR3 totals 15 residues. V lost 1 base, J lost 13 bases, and 22 bases lay in between. The germline CDR1 and CDR2 sequences are MGHDK and SYGVNS. The chain's CDR3 is CASSEFGGGLHGPTF. The CDR3 DNA reads TGTGCCAGCAGTGAATTCGGGGGGGGGCTTCATGGCCCCACCTTC.

This clonotype appeared a single time. V gene TRBV10-1 combines with J gene TRBJ1-2; D is possibly TRBD1 (5 bases). V was clipped by 10 bases and J by 8 bases, with 23 bases between them. The CDR3 totals 14 residues. Germline V gene sequence: CDR1 WNHNN, CDR2 SYGVQD (reference sequence). CDR3 sequence reads: CAIREYPRIGGYTF. CDR3 nucleotides: TGCGCCATCAGGGAGTATCCACGGATCGGCGGCTACACCTTC.

The table lists this clonotype with a count of one. This chain connects TRBV6-1 to TRBJ1-5; TRBD1 matches 10 bases. V dropped 8 bases and J dropped 7; count of bases not matched to a gene: 14. CDR1 and CDR2 (germline): MNHNS, SASEGT. CDR3 size: 16 residues. The CDR3 loop reads CASGSGTGVFSQPQHF. The DNA for the CDR3 is TGTGCCAGCGGCTCCGGGACAGGGGTTTTCTCCCAGCCCCAGCATTTT.

This clonotype has a count of ten or more. The genes are TRBV29-1 and TRBJ2-2, with 9 bases fitting TRBD2. The junction had 5 bases not matched to a gene; V was cut back by 4 bases and J by 2 bases. The CDR3 is 15 residues long. In germline, CDR1 is SQVTM, CDR2 ANQGSEA. CDR3 DNA sequence: TGCAGCGTTGTACAGACTAGCGGTAACACCGGGGAGCTGTTTTTT. Its protein product is CSVVQTSGNTGELFF.

The gene calls are TRBV7-6 and TRBJ2-5, with 11 nucleotides matching TRBD2. The length of the CDR3 is 14 residues. J lost 7 bases, V lost 7 bases, and 8 bases had no gene match. Germline CDR1 and CDR2: SGHVS and FNYEAQ. The CDR3 DNA follows: TGTGCCAGCACCACACTAGCGGGGGAGGCGACCCAGTACTTC. Translation: CASTTLAGEATQYF.

Notes on this clonotype: A much larger clone lies a single base off, so this may be a read error. CDR3 loop: CSVDRSGAYEQYF. CDR3 nucleotides: TGCAGCGTTGACAGGTCAGGGGCCTACGAGCAGTACTTC. This rearrangement joins TRBV29-1 to TRBJ2-7, with D perhaps matching TRBD1 (6 bases). Per germline, CDR1 SQVTM and CDR2 ANQGSEA. The V gene lost 3 bases and the J gene lost 2 bases, with 11 bases spanning the gap. This CDR3 comprises 13 residues.

V and J are TRBV7-7 and TRBJ2-7; D not resolved. Germline V gene data show CDR1 as SSHAT and CDR2 as FNYEAQ (reference sequence). Trimming took off 5 bases at V and 0 bases at J, with 20 bases between the two ends. This CDR3 is built from 17 residues. CDR3 sequence: CASSSQESLTPSYEQYF. The CDR3 DNA is TGTGCCAGCAGCAGCCAAGAGTCATTAACTCCCTCCTACGAGCAGTACTTC. The full variable domain, completed using reference TRBV7-7 and TRBJ2-7, is GAGVSQSPRYKVTKRGQDVTLRCDPISSHATLYWYQQALGQGPEFLTYFNYEAQPDKSGLPSDRFSAERPEGSISTLTIQRTEQRDSAMYRCASSSQESLTPSYEQYFGPGTRLTVT.

A remark on this clonotype: This clone may be a read error of a much larger clone one base away. V and J are TRBV7-2 and TRBJ2-2; D gene ambiguous. The CDR3 contains 11 residues. Per germline, CDR1 SGHTA and CDR2 FQGNSA. The CDR3 DNA sequence: TGTGCCAGCAGGTTAGACGGGGAGCTGTTTTTT. It encodes CASRLDGELFF.

This CDR3 reads CSASSGTGRPETQYF. Here the CDR3 DNA reads TGCAGTGCTAGCTCCGGGACAGGGAGGCCGGAGACCCAGTACTTC. The chain couples TRBV20-1 to TRBJ2-5, with TRBD1 matching over 9 bases. With V trimmed by 3 bases and J by 5 bases, 10 bases remained unmatched. From germline, CDR1 is DFQATT and CDR2 SNEGSKA (reference sequence). This CDR3 comprises 15 residues.

The V gene is TRBV7-9, the J gene TRBJ2-7; 9 bases agree with TRBD2. V was clipped by 4 bases and J by 5 bases; unmatched bases: 9. This CDR3 has 15 residues. CDR1 and CDR2 (germline): SEHNR, FQNEAQ (reference sequence). The CDR3 here is CASSSNLAGVNEQYF. CDR3 coding DNA: TGTGCCAGCAGCTCGAACTTAGCGGGAGTAAACGAGCAGTACTTC. Full variable domain (remainder filled in from reference TRBV7-9 and TRBJ2-7): DTGVSQNPRHKITKRGQNVTFRCDPISEHNRLYWYRQTLGQGPEFLTYFQNEAQLEKSRLLSDRFSAERPKGSFSTLEIQRTEQGDSAMYLCASSSNLAGVNEQYFGPGTRLTVT.

The rearrangement uses TRBV9 and TRBJ1-2; D is ambiguous. Germline CDR1 SGDLS, CDR2 YYNGEE. Trimming left V 0 bases short and J 8 bases short, with 20 bases between. This CDR3 comprises 16 residues. This CDR3 is CASSVGDGPPRRGYTF. CDR3 bases: TGTGCCAGCAGCGTAGGAGACGGGCCCCCCCGTCGCGGCTACACCTTC.

This clonotype appeared many times. The gene calls are TRBV2 and TRBJ1-6; unclear D gene. The CDR3 has 14 residues. With 5 bases removed from V and 10 bases from J, the gap between germline ends came to 15 bases. CDR1 and CDR2 from the germline V gene are SNHLY and FYNNEI. The CDR3 here is CASSPALVQSPLHF. CDR3 bases: TGTGCCAGCAGTCCAGCGCTTGTACAGTCACCCCTCCACTTT.

The genes are TRBV9 and TRBJ2-7; 11 bases are a match to TRBD2. CDR3 length: 16 residues. Losses at the gene ends were 0 bases for V and 2 bases for J; bases not matched to a gene: 4. The germline CDR1 and CDR2 sequences are SGDLS and YYNGEE. The CDR3 nucleotides are TGTGCCAGCAGCGTAGGACTGACTAGCGGGACCTACGAGCAGTACTTC. Translated: CASSVGLTSGTYEQYF.

The chain combines TRBV6-6 with TRBJ1-5, with a possible D match to TRBD1 (5 bases). The V gene's germline CDR1 is MNHNY and CDR2 SVGAGI (reference sequence). The CDR3 loop spans 14 amino acids. Between the trimmed V and J ends, which lost 6 bases and 4 bases, there was a span of 13 bases. For the CDR3, the DNA is TGTGCCAGCAGCGACAGCCTCCGTAATCAGCCCCAGCATTTT. Its protein product is CASSDSLRNQPQHF.

This clonotype was counted between two and nine times. The chain employs TRBV24-1 and TRBJ1-1; 7 nucleotides line up with TRBD1. The CDR3 contains 15 residues. Per the germline V gene, CDR1 is KGHDR and CDR2 is SFDVKD. Germline trimming cut 3 bases from V and 7 bases from J; bases unmatched to any gene: 10. CDR3 sequence (DNA): TGTGCCACCAGTGATACCCGGACAGGAGCCGATGAAGCTTTCTTT. This translates into CATSDTRTGADEAFF.

This clonotype has more than one count but fewer than ten. The chain links TRBV15 to TRBJ1-5, with a weak D call TRBD1 (5 bases). Germline-derived CDR1 and CDR2 are LNHNV and YYDKDF (reference sequence). V was shortened by 0 bases and J by 0 bases, with 18 bases between the two germline ends. The CDR3 loop spans 19 amino acids. CDR3 in amino acids: CATSRELRGGIFSNQPQHF. The CDR3 DNA is TGTGCCACCAGCAGAGAATTAAGGGGAGGAATATTTAGCAATCAGCCCCAGCATTTT.

This clonotype was counted once. The chain joins TRBV7-2 to TRBJ2-1; 11 nucleotides match TRBD2. Trimming took 1 base from V and 5 from J; bases not matched to a gene: 1. From germline, CDR1 is SGHTA and CDR2 FQGNSA. This CDR3 spans 15 amino acids. This chain's CDR3 is CASSLVTSGNNEQFF. The CDR3 DNA is TGTGCCAGCAGCTTAGTGACTAGCGGGAACAATGAGCAGTTCTTC.

The chain couples TRBV10-3 to TRBJ1-3, with a tentative D call TRBD1 (6 bases). The CDR3 is 13 amino acids. V was clipped by 4 bases and J by 8 bases, with 12 bases between them. Germline V CDR1 and CDR2: ENHRY, SYGVKD. CDR3: CAISGPGVDTIYF. The CDR3 bases are TGTGCCATCAGTGGGCCAGGGGTGGACACCATATATTTT.

The rearrangement uses TRBV5-1 and TRBJ1-1; 11 bases fit TRBD1. The ends lost 4 bases at V and 0 bases at J; junction bases unmatched: 5. Germline-derived CDR1 and CDR2 are SGHRS and YFSETQ. The CDR3 is made up of 16 amino acids. The CDR3: CASSQGQGGMNTEAFF. The CDR3 DNA reads as TGCGCCAGCAGCCAGGGACAGGGGGGGATGAACACTGAAGCTTTCTTT.

This chain links TRBV29-1 with TRBJ2-7; TRBD1 matches at 11 bases. The CDR3 runs to 11 residues. The J segment lost 6 bases and the V segment lost 6 bases, leaving 1 base of the junction unmatched. Germline values: CDR1 SQVTM, CDR2 ANQGSEA. The CDR3 DNA reads TGCAGCGTGGACAGGGGGCGCGAGCAGTACTTC. Protein sequence: CSVDRGREQYF.